This T cell receptor (beta chain) emerged from a study of T cells after posttransplantation cyclophosphamide. Assay used: immunoSEQ multiplex PCR; TCRdb lists only in-frame clones, some missing. In the table there are 13,000 to 15,000 clones, under 85% of which are singletons. Overall study results and limits: Recipient CMV seropositivity and CMV reactivation strongly tracked TRB clonality.

Germline V gives CDR1 MGHRA, CDR2 YSYEKL. CDR3 length: 16 amino acids. V was trimmed by 0 bases and J by 0 bases, leaving 10 bases between them. In regard to this clone: The target antigen is unknown.

The chain has TRBV4-1 and TRBJ2-3; D possibly corresponds to TRBD1 (6 bases). The sequence derives from a man aged 45 to 65. Specimen: memory CD4+ T cells sorted from PBMCs. In DNA form, the CDR3 reads TGCGCCAGCAGCCAAGATCAGGGGCGTAGCACAGATACGCAGTATTTT. Residues: CASSQDQGRSTDTQYF.